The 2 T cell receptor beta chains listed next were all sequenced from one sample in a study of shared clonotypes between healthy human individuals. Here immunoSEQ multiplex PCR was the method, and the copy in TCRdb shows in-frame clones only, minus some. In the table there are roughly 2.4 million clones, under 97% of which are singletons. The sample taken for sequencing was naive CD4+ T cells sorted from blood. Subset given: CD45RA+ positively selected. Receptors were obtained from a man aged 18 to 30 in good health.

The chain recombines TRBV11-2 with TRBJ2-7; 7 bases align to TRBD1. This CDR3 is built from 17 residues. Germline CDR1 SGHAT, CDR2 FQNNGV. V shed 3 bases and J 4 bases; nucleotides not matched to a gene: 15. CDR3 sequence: CASSFGRGFGDWYEQYF. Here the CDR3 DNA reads TGTGCCAGCAGCTTTGGCAGGGGGTTTGGAGATTGGTACGAGCAGTACTTC.

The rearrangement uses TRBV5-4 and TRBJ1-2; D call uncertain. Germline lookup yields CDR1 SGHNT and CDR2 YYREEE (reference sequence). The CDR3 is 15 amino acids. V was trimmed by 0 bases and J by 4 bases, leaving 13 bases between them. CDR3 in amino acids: CASSLAWSRSYGYTF. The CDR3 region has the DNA TGTGCCAGCAGCTTGGCGTGGAGCAGGTCCTATGGCTACACCTTC.